The 27 T cell receptor beta chains in this list originate from one sample, sequenced in a study of shared clonotypes between healthy human individuals. Naive CD8 cells comprised CD45RO-negative, CCR7-positively selected cells, excluding terminally differentiated effector memory CD45RA+ cells. The protocol was immunoSEQ multiplex PCR, while the TCRdb copy is restricted to in-frame clones and leaves out a portion. The sample records around 1.9 million clones, just over 90% being singletons. Sequencing used naive CD8+ T cells from PBMCs. These receptors all come from a man aged 18 to 30 in good health. Some clones in this sample may be carry-over from other donors' samples.

This chain uses TRBV15 with TRBJ2-5; 9 bases line up with TRBD1. The CDR3 runs to 15 residues. With V trimmed by 0 bases and J by 5 bases, 4 bases remained unmatched. Looked up from germline, CDR1 is LNHNV and CDR2 is YYDKDF (reference sequence). CDR3 bases: TGTGCCACCAGCAGAGATAGGACAGGGGCGGAGACCCAGTACTTC. Its protein product is CATSRDRTGAETQYF.

This clone was observed a single time. The chain combines TRBV28 with TRBJ2-7; TRBD2 agrees at 7 bases. CDR1 is MDHEN, CDR2 SYDVKM, per germline. The CDR3 covers 13 residues. V shed 6 bases, J shed 3 bases, and the junction held 5 bases outside the gene matches. The CDR3 is CASSLSGIYEQYF. For the CDR3, the DNA is TGTGCCAGCAGCCTGAGCGGGATCTACGAGCAGTACTTC.

A remark on this clone: Other DNA variants within this sample encode the same CDR3. The chain uses TRBV27 and TRBJ1-1; D possibly corresponds to TRBD1 (6 bases). The CDR3 is 14 residues long. V gave up 2 bases and J gave up 5 bases, with 12 bases separating them. The germline V gene has CDR1 MNHEY and CDR2 SMNVEV (reference sequence). The CDR3 region is CASSLARGYTEAFF. CDR3 DNA: TGTGCCAGCAGTTTAGCCAGGGGATATACTGAAGCTTTCTTT.

The chain employs TRBV4-2 and TRBJ2-5, with 7 bases identical to TRBD1. CDR1 and CDR2 from the germline V gene are LGHNA and YNFKEQ. The CDR3 runs 18 residues. J lost 1 base, V lost 4 bases, and 15 bases had no gene match. The DNA of the CDR3 is TGTGCCAGCAGCCCGAGAACATTATTAACAGGGGCCCAAGAGACCCAGTACTTC. This codes for CASSPRTLLTGAQETQYF.

The chain employs TRBV7-9 and TRBJ2-5; possibly TRBD1 for D (5 bases). The length of the CDR3 is 16 residues. V was pared by 1 base and J by 4 bases, with 16 bases between. The germline CDR1 and CDR2 sequences are SEHNR and FQNEAQ (reference sequence). In DNA form, the CDR3 reads TGTGCCAGCAGCTTAGTAGGGCAGGGTGGGGCAGAGACCCAGTACTTC. Protein product: CASSLVGQGGAETQYF.

The CDR3 sequence: CASSLTDSPLHF. The CDR3 bases are TGTGCCAGCAGCTTGACGGATTCACCCCTCCACTTT. The chain couples TRBV5-6 to TRBJ1-6; D not resolved. CDR3 size: 12 residues. Germline CDR1 reads SGHDT; CDR2 reads YYEEEE. Trimming cost V 1 base and J 8 bases, with 4 bases left between them.

With respect to this clone: This sample includes further DNA sequences coding for the same CDR3. The chain links TRBV5-1 to TRBJ2-7; 11 bases fit TRBD2. With V trimmed by 3 bases and J by 4 bases, 3 bases remained unmatched. Germline lookup yields CDR1 SGHRS and CDR2 YFSETQ. CDR3 length: 14 amino acids. This CDR3 reads CASSSGTSGYEQYF. CDR3 bases: TGCGCCAGCAGCTCCGGGACTAGCGGATACGAGCAGTACTTC.

V is TRBV21-1 and J is TRBJ2-7; TRBD1, as called in the table, went unchecked against the DNA. TRBV21-1 is described as a pseudogene. The CDR3 is 13 amino acids. The CDR3 region is CASSNVTEDEQYF. The CDR3 nucleotides read TGTGCCAGCAGCAATGTGACAGAAGACGAGCAGTACTTC.

V and J are TRBV11-2 and TRBJ2-1, with 8 bases identical to TRBD2. The CDR3 is made up of 15 amino acids. CDR1 SGHAT and CDR2 FQNNGV come from the germline V gene. The ends lost 7 bases at V and 2 bases at J; junction bases unmatched: 7. Here the CDR3 DNA reads TGTGCCAGCATCCAACCGGGACTAGCCTACAATGAGCAGTTCTTC. Protein sequence: CASIQPGLAYNEQFF. Drawing the rest from reference TRBV11-2 and TRBJ2-1, the complete variable domain is EAGVAQSPRYKIIEKRQSVAFWCNPISGHATLYWYQQILGQGPKLLIQFQNNGVVDDSQLPKDRFSAERLKGVDSTLKIQPAKLEDSAVYLCASIQPGLAYNEQFFGPGTRLTVL.

This clone was picked up one time. The V gene is TRBV29-1, the J gene TRBJ2-7; D gene unclear. Germline loops: CDR1 SQVTM, CDR2 ANQGSEA. Deletions cut 7 bases from V and 3 bases from J, with 10 bases between. The length of the CDR3 is 11 residues. CDR3 coding DNA: TGCAGCGGTGGACCCCTCTACGAGCAGTACTTC. The encoded protein is CSGGPLYEQYF.

The V and J genes are TRBV6-6 and TRBJ1-1; D unclear. Per germline, CDR1 MNHNY and CDR2 SVGAGI (reference sequence). CDR3 length: 13 amino acids. V gave up 10 bases and J gave up 0 bases, with 12 bases separating them. The CDR3 DNA reads as TGTGCCAACGCAGACACCATGAACACTGAAGCTTTCTTT. It encodes CANADTMNTEAFF.

The V call is TRBV5-6, the J call TRBJ2-7; a possible D gene is TRBD2 (5 bases). Between the trimmed V and J ends, which lost 1 base and 5 bases, there was a span of 10 bases. Germline V CDR1 and CDR2: SGHDT, YYEEEE. The CDR3 covers 13 residues. The CDR3 DNA follows: TGTGCCAGCAGCTTGTCACCGGAGGACGAGCAGTACTTC. It encodes CASSLSPEDEQYF.

The chain carries TRBV27 and TRBJ1-3; D is perhaps TRBD1 (6 bases). Germline CDR1 MNHEY, CDR2 SMNVEV (reference sequence). The CDR3 contains 17 residues. V lost 6 bases and J 2 bases, leaving 20 bases between the germline ends. The CDR3 loop reads CASSPWTVPTPGNTIYF. In DNA form, the CDR3 reads TGTGCCAGCAGCCCCTGGACAGTCCCAACCCCTGGAAACACCATATATTTT.

The chain carries TRBV7-3 and TRBJ2-1; TRBD1 matches at 10 bases. This CDR3 contains 16 residues. Germline trimming cut 4 bases from V and 4 bases from J; bases unmatched to any gene: 7. From germline, CDR1 is SGHTA and CDR2 FQGTGA. The CDR3 protein is CASSWSGTGAYNEQFF. CDR3 in DNA: TGTGCCAGCAGCTGGTCCGGGACAGGGGCTTACAATGAGCAGTTCTTC.

The chain recombines TRBV29-1 with TRBJ1-2; the match to TRBD1 covers 8 bases. The junction had 7 bases not matched to a gene; V was cut back by 3 bases and J by 4 bases. CDR1 is SQVTM, CDR2 ANQGSEA, per germline. The CDR3 loop spans 14 amino acids. CDR3 nucleotides: TGCAGCGTTGATGGGCAGGGGGCGTCCTATGGCTACACCTTC. Amino acids: CSVDGQGASYGYTF.

The chain recombines TRBV7-2 with TRBJ1-4; D is unclear. This CDR3 comprises 15 residues. Germline CDR1 SGHTA, CDR2 FQGNSA. V lost 4 bases and J 3 bases, leaving 12 bases between the germline ends. The CDR3 DNA reads TGTGCCAGCAGCTCCGACCCTAGGGCTAATGAAAAACTGTTTTTT. Translation: CASSSDPRANEKLFF. Full variable domain (remainder filled in from reference TRBV7-2 and TRBJ1-4): GAGVSQSPSNKVTEKGKDVELRCDPISGHTALYWYRQSLGQGLEFLIYFQGNSAPDKSGLPSDRFSAERTGGSVSTLTIQRTQQEDSAVYLCASSSDPRANEKLFFGSGTQLSVL.

V usage is TRBV7-9 and J usage is TRBJ1-1; TRBD1 is a possible D gene (5 bases). This CDR3 is 17 amino acids long. The V end lost 1 base, the J end lost 6 bases, and 21 bases lay between the germline ends. Germline loops: CDR1 SEHNR, CDR2 FQNEAQ (reference sequence). This CDR3 reads CASSLGGRVEGGPEAFF. CDR3 nucleotide sequence: TGTGCCAGCAGCTTAGGGGGCAGGGTTGAGGGTGGGCCTGAAGCTTTCTTT.

There are a few counts of this clone. The V call is TRBV7-2, the J call TRBJ2-5, with D perhaps TRBD1 (6 bases). The CDR3 consists of 14 residues. V lost 2 bases to trimming and J lost 4 bases, with 11 bases between them. Germline V gives CDR1 SGHTA, CDR2 FQGNSA. CDR3 in amino acids: CASSLTVQGETQYF. The DNA of the CDR3 is TGTGCCAGCAGCTTAACGGTACAGGGAGAGACCCAGTACTTC.

This rearrangement joins TRBV6-5 to TRBJ2-1; maybe TRBD2 (6 bases). V lost 11 bases, J lost 8 bases, and 22 bases lay in between. The CDR3 is 14 amino acids. The germline gives CDR1 MNHEY, CDR2 SVGAGI. The CDR3 DNA sequence: TGTGCCGCTTGTGCGGGACTTCACCAGGATGAGCAGTTCTTC. Translated, it gives CAACAGLHQDEQFF.

The CDR3 nucleotides read TGTGCCAGCAGCTTCCGCGTCGGACGTGGCTATGAGCAGTTCTTC. Translation: CASSFRVGRGYEQFF. The chain has TRBV7-7 and TRBJ2-1; D call uncertain. Germline values: CDR1 SSHAT, CDR2 FNYEAQ (reference sequence). Trimming took 3 bases from V and 8 from J, leaving 17 bases between them. The CDR3 extends over 15 amino acids. The variable domain in full, with the rest retrieved from reference TRBV7-7 and TRBJ2-1, is GAGVSQSPRYKVTKRGQDVTLRCDPISSHATLYWYQQALGQGPEFLTYFNYEAQPDKSGLPSDRFSAERPEGSISTLTIQRTEQRDSAMYRCASSFRVGRGYEQFFGPGTRLTVL.

The chain recombines TRBV27 with TRBJ1-4; 8 bases are shared with TRBD1. Unmatched junction bases numbered 1, after V lost 0 bases and J lost 4 bases. The length of the CDR3 is 15 residues. Germline CDR1 MNHEY, CDR2 SMNVEV (reference sequence). For the CDR3, the DNA is TGTGCCAGCAGTTTATCGGGACAGGATAATGAAAAACTGTTTTTT. Its protein is CASSLSGQDNEKLFF.

This rearrangement joins TRBV9 to TRBJ2-2, with TRBD2 identical over 7 bases. Germline CDR1 reads SGDLS; CDR2 reads YYNGEE. This CDR3 spans 16 amino acids. Trimming took 4 bases from V and 0 from J; bases not matched to a gene: 6. The chain's CDR3 is CASSPEGGPNTGELFF. The CDR3 DNA follows: TGTGCCAGCAGCCCTGAGGGAGGGCCGAACACCGGGGAGCTGTTTTTT.

The chain uses TRBV27 and TRBJ2-5; D unclear. Trimming took off 5 bases at V and 0 bases at J, with 16 bases between the two ends. Germline V lookup: CDR1 MNHEY, CDR2 SMNVEV (reference sequence). The CDR3 has 16 residues. The CDR3 sequence: CASSPRSSSYQETQYF. CDR3 sequence (DNA): TGTGCCAGCAGTCCCCGCTCGAGCTCGTACCAAGAGACCCAGTACTTC.

V and J are TRBV6-5 and TRBJ1-5, with 8 bases matching TRBD1. CDR1 and CDR2 from the germline V gene are MNHEY and SVGAGI. Trimming took 2 bases from V and 5 from J; bases not matched to a gene: 5. The CDR3 sequence is 15 residues long. In DNA form, the CDR3 reads TGTGCCAGCAGTTACGCCAGGGGGCTGGATCAGCCCCAGCATTTT. Protein product: CASSYARGLDQPQHF.

The CDR3 nucleotides are TGTGCCAGCAGGCCCTACAGGGGGTCTGGGGCCAACGTCCTGACTTTC. This codes for CASRPYRGSGANVLTF. V is TRBV2 and J is TRBJ2-6; 8 bases are a match to TRBD1. The CDR3 consists of 16 residues. Germline CDR1 reads SNHLY; CDR2 reads FYNNEI. With 6 bases clipped from V and 1 base from J, the junction kept 5 bases outside the gene matches.

The chain has TRBV29-1 and TRBJ2-1; 8 nucleotides agree with TRBD1. V was pared by 7 bases and J by 7 bases, with 9 bases of the junction left unmatched. The CDR3 loop spans 13 amino acids. Germline CDR1 reads SQVTM; CDR2 reads ANQGSEA. The CDR3 sequence is CSAHDRGLNEQFF. In DNA form, the CDR3 reads TGCAGCGCACACGACAGGGGTCTTAATGAGCAGTTCTTC.

The DNA of the CDR3 is TGTGCCAGCAGCTCAGCACCCGGGACCAGGACCTACGAGCAGTACTTC. Its translation is CASSSAPGTRTYEQYF. V gene TRBV11-3 combines with J gene TRBJ2-7, with D possibly called TRBD1 or TRBD2 (5 bases each). V lost 4 bases and J 2 bases, leaving 18 bases between the germline ends. Germline V gives CDR1 SGHNT, CDR2 YENEEA. The CDR3 consists of 16 residues.